This TCR beta chain was recorded in a study of blood T cell repertoires in COVID-19. Study overall: The study drew acute and convalescent COVID-19 samples from the United States, Italy and Spain. T cells, B-cell-depleted T cells, or PBMCs supplied cDNA or gDNA.

Profiled with immunoSEQ multiplex PCR; TCRdb holds only in-frame clones, not every one. The sample lists more than 200,000 clones, under 90% occurring once. Germline V lookup: CDR1 SGHTA, CDR2 FQGNSA. The CDR3 runs 13 residues. V was pared by 4 bases and J by 8 bases, with 12 bases between. The sequenced sample was peripheral blood. This receptor was taken from a man aged 60 to 69 with acute or convalescent COVID-19. J is TRBJ2-1 and V is TRBV7-2, with D possibly TRBD2 on 5 matching bases. The CDR3 loop is CASSWAYGDEQFF. DNA for the CDR3: TGTGCCAGCAGCTGGGCGTACGGGGATGAGCAGTTCTTC.